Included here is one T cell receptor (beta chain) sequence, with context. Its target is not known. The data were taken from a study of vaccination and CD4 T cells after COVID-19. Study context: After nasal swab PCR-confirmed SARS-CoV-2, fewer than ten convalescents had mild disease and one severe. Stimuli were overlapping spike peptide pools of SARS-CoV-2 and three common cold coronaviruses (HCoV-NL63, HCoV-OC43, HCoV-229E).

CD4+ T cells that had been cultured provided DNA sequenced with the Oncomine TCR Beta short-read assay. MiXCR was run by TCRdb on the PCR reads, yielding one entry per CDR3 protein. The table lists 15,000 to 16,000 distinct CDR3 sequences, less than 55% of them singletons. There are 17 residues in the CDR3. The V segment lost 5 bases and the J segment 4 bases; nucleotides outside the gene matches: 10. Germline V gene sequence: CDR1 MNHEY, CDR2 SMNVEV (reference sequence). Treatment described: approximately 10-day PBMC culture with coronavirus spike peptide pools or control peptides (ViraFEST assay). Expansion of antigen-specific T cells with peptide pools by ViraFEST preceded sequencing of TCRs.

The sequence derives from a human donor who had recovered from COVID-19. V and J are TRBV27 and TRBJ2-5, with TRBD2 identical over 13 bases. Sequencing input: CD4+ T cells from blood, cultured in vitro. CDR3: CASSHRGLAGDGETQYF. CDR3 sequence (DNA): TGTGCCAGCAGTCATCGCGGACTAGCGGGGGATGGAGAGACCCAGTACTTC.